The 4 T cell receptor beta chains presented below share a single source sample, sequenced in a study of metastatic and nonmetastatic thyroid tumors. All patients reached thyroid surgery having received no treatment beforehand. TCRdb redid the clone calls on the PCR reads using MiXCR. Of 25,000 to 35,000 clones in the sample, around 15% were seen once. Material for sequencing was blood. The receptors come from a female donor with papillary thyroid cancer or a benign thyroid nodule (not recorded which). Some clones in this sample may be carry-over from other donors' samples.

There are many counts of this clone. The V and J genes are TRBV4-1 and TRBJ1-3; unclear D gene. The V gene lost 1 base and the J gene lost 0 bases, with 7 bases spanning the gap. Germline-derived CDR1 and CDR2 are MGHRA and YSYEKL. This CDR3 spans 15 amino acids. CDR3 in DNA: TGCGCCAGCAGCCAAGGAGCAGACTCTGGAAACACCATATATTTT. Translated, it gives CASSQGADSGNTIYF.

This clone was recorded at least ten times. CDR3 amino acids: CASSQGTGGRKYGYTF. For the CDR3, the DNA is TGCGCCAGCAGCCAAGGGACAGGGGGCCGGAAGTATGGCTACACCTTC. The V gene is TRBV4-1, the J gene TRBJ1-2, with 11 bases identical to TRBD1. The CDR3 covers 16 residues. The V gene's germline CDR1 is MGHRA and CDR2 YSYEKL. Losses at the gene ends were 1 base for V and 5 bases for J; bases not matched to a gene: 6.

This clone has ten or more counts. The same CDR3 arises from other DNA sequences in this sample as well. The chain couples TRBV10-2 to TRBJ1-1, with D uncertain. V lost 3 bases and J 0 bases, leaving 8 bases between the germline ends. This CDR3 is built from 14 residues. Germline V gene data show CDR1 as WSHSY and CDR2 as SAAADI. CDR3 in amino acids: CASSEAEMNTEAFF. CDR3 sequence (DNA): TGCGCCAGCAGTGAAGCAGAGATGAACACTGAAGCTTTCTTT.

The sample holds many counts of this clone. The chain couples TRBV18 to TRBJ2-1; no reliable D call. This CDR3 contains 12 residues. V lost 2 bases and J lost 9, with 8 bases in between. Germline loops: CDR1 KGHSH, CDR2 LQKENI. The DNA of the CDR3 is TGTGCCAGCTCACCAAATTTCGGTGAGCAGTTCTTC. Encoded protein: CASSPNFGEQFF.